This TCR beta chain appears in the sequencing data of a study of T cell changes during pregnancy in multiple sclerosis. V lost 2 bases, J lost 6 bases, and 10 bases lay in between. Germline values: CDR1 MNHEY, CDR2 SMNVEV (reference sequence). This CDR3 is 13 amino acids long. TCRdb's copy holds only in-frame clones and misses some; the assay was immunoSEQ multiplex PCR. Of tens of thousands of clones listed, 88% are singletons. V gene TRBV27 combines with J gene TRBJ1-2, with D perhaps TRBD1 (5 bases). This TCR was recovered from a female donor with multiple sclerosis, enrolled in a pregnancy study. The sample in question was CD4+ T cells from peripheral blood mononuclear cells, obtained before pregnancy. CDR3 coding DNA: TGTGCCAGCAGTTTAAATGGGGGGGATGGCTACACCTTC. This encodes CASSLNGGDGYTF.